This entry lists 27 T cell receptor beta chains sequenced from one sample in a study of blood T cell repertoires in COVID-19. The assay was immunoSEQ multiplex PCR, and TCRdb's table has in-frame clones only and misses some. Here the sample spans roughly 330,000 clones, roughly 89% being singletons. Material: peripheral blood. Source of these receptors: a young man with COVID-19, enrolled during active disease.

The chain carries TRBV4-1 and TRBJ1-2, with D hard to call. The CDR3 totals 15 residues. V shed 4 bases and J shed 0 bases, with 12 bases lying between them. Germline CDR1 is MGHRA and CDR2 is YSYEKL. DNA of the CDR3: TGCGCCAGCAGCCCCCCGATCGGAGCTAACTATGGCTACACCTTC. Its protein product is CASSPPIGANYGYTF.

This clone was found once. CDR3 sequence: CASSLKTGGGSEKLFF. The CDR3 DNA reads TGTGCCAGCAGCTTGAAAACAGGGGGCGGGAGTGAAAAACTGTTTTTT. This sequence joins TRBV5-8 and TRBJ1-4; TRBD1 matches at 9 bases. CDR3 length equals 16 residues. Trimming removed 1 base from V and 7 bases from J; junction bases left unmatched: 8. Per the germline V gene, CDR1 is SGHTS and CDR2 is YDEGEE.

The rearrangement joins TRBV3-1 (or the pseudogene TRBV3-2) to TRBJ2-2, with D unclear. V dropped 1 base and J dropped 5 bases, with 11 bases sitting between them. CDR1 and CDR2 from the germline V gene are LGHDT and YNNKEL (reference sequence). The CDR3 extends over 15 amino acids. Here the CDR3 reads CASSQVRLETGELFF. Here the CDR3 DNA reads TGTGCCAGCAGCCAAGTCCGTCTAGAAACCGGGGAGCTGTTTTTT.

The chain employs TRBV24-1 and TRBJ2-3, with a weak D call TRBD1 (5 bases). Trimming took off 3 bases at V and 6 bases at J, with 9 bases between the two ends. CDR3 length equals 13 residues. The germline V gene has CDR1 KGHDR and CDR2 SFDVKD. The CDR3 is CATSDRQLDTQYF. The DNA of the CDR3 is TGTGCCACCAGTGATCGACAGCTTGATACGCAGTATTTT.

This chain's CDR3 is CASSLERRSRGETQYF. In DNA form, the CDR3 reads TGTGCCAGCAGCTTAGAACGCCGGAGTAGGGGGGAGACCCAGTACTTC. The V call is TRBV7-2, the J call TRBJ2-5; tentatively, D is TRBD1 (6 bases). Trimming cost V 1 base and J 5 bases, with 17 bases left between them. Germline V gene lookup returns CDR1 SGHTA and CDR2 FQGNSA. The CDR3 has 16 amino acids.

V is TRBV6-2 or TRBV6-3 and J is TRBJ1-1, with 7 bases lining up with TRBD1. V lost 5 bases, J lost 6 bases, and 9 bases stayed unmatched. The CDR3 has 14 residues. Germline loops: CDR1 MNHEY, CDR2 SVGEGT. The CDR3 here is CASSQEGTVAEAFF. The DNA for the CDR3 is TGTGCCAGCAGTCAGGAAGGGACAGTAGCTGAAGCTTTCTTT.

The CDR3 protein is CASSDVRVSTGELFF. CDR3 nucleotide sequence: TGTGCCAGCAGTGACGTCAGGGTGAGCACCGGGGAGCTGTTTTTT. The chain has TRBV2 and TRBJ2-2, with D possibly TRBD1 on 5 matching bases. CDR1 is SNHLY and CDR2 is FYNNEI in the germline V gene. The CDR3 runs to 15 residues. The V end was cut by 3 bases, the J end by 4 bases, with 12 bases between.

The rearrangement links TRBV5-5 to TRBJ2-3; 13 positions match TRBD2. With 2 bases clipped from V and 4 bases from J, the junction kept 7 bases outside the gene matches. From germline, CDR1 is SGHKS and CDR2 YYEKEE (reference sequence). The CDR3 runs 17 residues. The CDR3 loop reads CASSFTSGGARADTQYF. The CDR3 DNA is TGTGCCAGCAGCTTCACTAGCGGGGGGGCCAGAGCAGATACGCAGTATTTT.

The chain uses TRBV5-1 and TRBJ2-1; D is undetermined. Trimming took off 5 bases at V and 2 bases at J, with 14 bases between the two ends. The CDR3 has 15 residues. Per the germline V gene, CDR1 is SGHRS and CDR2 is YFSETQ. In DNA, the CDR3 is TGCGCCAGCAGGCCCGAGAGTATCGCCTACAATGAGCAGTTCTTC. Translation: CASRPESIAYNEQFF.

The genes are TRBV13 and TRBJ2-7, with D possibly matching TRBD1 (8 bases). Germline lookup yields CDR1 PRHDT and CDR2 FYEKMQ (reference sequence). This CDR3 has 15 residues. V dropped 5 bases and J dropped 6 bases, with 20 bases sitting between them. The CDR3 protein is CASSARQGPGGEQYF. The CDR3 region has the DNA TGTGCCAGCAGCGCCCGACAGGGGCCGGGGGGCGAGCAGTACTTC.

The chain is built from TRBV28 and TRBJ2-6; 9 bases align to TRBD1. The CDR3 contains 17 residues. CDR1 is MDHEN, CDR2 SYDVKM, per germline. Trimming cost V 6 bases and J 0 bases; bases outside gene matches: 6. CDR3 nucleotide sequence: TGTGCCAGCAGAGGGACAGGGAGTTACTCTGGGGCCAACGTCCTGACTTTC. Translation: CASRGTGSYSGANVLTF.

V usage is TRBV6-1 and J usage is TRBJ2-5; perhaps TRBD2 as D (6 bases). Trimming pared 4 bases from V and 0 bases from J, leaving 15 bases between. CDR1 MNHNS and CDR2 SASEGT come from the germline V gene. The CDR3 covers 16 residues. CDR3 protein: CASSGGLPINQETQYF. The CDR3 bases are TGTGCCAGCAGTGGGGGACTCCCAATTAACCAAGAGACCCAGTACTTC.

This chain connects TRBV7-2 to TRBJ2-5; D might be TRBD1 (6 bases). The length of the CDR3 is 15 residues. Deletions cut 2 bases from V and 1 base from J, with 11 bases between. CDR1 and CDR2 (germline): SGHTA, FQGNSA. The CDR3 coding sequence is TGTGCCAGCAGCTTACTTCAGGGGCGCCAAGAGACCCAGTACTTC. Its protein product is CASSLLQGRQETQYF.

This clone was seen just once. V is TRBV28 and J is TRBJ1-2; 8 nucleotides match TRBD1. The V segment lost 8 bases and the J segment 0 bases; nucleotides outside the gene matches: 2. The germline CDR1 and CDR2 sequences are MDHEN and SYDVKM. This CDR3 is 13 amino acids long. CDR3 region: CASGQGPNYGYTF. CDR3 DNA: TGTGCCAGCGGACAGGGCCCTAACTATGGCTACACCTTC.

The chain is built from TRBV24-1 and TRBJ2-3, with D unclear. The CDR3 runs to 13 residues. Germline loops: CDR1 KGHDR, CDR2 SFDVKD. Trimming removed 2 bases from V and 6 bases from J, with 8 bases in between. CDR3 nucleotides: TGTGCCACCAGTGATTCACTCAGGGATACGCAGTATTTT. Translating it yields CATSDSLRDTQYF.

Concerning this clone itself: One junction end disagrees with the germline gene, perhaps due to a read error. CDR3 in amino acids: CASSHSYEQYF. CDR3 sequence (DNA): TGTGCCAGCAGTCACTCCTACGAGCAGTACTTC. V is TRBV6-2 or TRBV6-3 and J is TRBJ2-7; D gene unclear. CDR1 and CDR2 from the germline V gene are MNHEY and SVGEGT. The CDR3 runs to 11 residues.

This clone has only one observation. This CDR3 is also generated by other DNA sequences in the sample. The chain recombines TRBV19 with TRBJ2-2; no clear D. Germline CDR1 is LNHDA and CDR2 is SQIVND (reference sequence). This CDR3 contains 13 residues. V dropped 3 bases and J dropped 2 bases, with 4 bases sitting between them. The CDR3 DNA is TGTGCCAGTAGTATCCTTAACACCGGGGAGCTGTTTTTT. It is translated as CASSILNTGELFF. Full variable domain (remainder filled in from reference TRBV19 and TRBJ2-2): DGGITQSPKYLFRKEGQNVTLSCEQNLNHDAMYWYRQDPGQGLRLIYYSQIVNDFQKGDIAEGYSVSREKKESFPLTVTSAQKNPTAFYLCASSILNTGELFFGEGSRLTVL.

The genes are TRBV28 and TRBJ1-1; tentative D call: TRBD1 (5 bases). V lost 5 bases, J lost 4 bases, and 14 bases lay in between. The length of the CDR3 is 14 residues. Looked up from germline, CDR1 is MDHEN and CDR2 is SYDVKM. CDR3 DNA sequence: TGTGCCAGCAGTAAGGGGACTTTCGGCACTGAAGCTTTCTTT. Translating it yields CASSKGTFGTEAFF.

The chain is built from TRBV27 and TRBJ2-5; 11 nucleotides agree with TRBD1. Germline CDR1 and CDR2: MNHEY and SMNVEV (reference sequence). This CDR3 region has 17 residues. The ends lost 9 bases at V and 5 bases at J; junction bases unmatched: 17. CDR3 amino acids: CARPGQGDLIGDETQYF. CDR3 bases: TGTGCCAGGCCGGGACAGGGGGACCTAATCGGTGATGAGACCCAGTACTTC.

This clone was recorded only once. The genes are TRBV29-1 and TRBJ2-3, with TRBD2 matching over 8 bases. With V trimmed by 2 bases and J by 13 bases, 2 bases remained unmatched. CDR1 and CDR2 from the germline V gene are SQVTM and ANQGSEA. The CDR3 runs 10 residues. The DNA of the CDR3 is TGCAGCGTTGAAATGCGGGAGGAGTATTTT. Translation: CSVEMREEYF.

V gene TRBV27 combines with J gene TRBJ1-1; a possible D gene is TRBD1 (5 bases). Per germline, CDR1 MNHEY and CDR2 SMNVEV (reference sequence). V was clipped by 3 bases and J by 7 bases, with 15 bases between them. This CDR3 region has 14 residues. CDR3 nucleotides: TGTGCCAGCAGTTTGACAGCACCAAATCATGAAGCTTTCTTT. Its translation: CASSLTAPNHEAFF.

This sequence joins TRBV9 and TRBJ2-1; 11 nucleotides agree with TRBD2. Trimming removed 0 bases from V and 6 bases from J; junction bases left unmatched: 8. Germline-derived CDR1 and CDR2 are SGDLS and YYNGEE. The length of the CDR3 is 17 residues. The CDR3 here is CASSVARLAGGVNEQFF. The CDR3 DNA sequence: TGTGCCAGCAGCGTAGCTCGTCTAGCGGGAGGAGTCAATGAGCAGTTCTTC.

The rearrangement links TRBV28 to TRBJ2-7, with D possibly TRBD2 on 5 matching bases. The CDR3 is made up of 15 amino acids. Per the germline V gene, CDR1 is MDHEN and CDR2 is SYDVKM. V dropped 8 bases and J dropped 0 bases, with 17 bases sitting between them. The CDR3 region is CASSLLAPISYEQYF. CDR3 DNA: TGTGCCAGCTCCCTTCTAGCACCGATCTCCTACGAGCAGTACTTC.

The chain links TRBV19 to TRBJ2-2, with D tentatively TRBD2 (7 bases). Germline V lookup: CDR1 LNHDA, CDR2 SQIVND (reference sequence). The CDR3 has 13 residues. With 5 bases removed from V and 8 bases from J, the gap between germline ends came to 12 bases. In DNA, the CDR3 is TGTGCCAGTAGTTGGGGGGGGCCTGGGGAGCTGTTTTTT. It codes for CASSWGGPGELFF.

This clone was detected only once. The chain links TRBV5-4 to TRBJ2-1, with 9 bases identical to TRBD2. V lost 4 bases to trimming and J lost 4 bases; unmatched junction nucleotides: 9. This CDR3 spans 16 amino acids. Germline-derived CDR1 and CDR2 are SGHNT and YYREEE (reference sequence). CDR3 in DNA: TGTGCCAGCAGCCCGGGGGGGAGCGGGAGGTACAATGAGCAGTTCTTC. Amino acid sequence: CASSPGGSGRYNEQFF.

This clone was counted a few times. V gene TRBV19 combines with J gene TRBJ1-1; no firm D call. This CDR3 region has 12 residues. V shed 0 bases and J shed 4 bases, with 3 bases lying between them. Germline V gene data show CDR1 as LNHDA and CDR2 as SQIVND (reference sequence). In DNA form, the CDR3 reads TGTGCCAGTAGTATAGATCGCACTGAAGCTTTCTTT. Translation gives CASSIDRTEAFF.

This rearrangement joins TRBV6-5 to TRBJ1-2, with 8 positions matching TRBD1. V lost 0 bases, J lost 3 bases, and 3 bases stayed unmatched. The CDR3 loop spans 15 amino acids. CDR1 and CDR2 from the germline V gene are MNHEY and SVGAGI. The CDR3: CASSYSGQAYYGYTF. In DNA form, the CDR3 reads TGTGCCAGCAGTTACTCGGGACAGGCTTACTATGGCTACACCTTC.